This TCR beta chain was recorded in a study of shared clonotypes between healthy human individuals. The CDR3 runs 13 residues. V lost 5 bases to trimming and J lost 0 bases, with 10 bases between them. Germline V gene lookup returns CDR1 SQVTM and CDR2 ANQGSEA. Study results and caveats: Blood was the only sampled material, and tissue repertoires likely differ. Estimated richness values were generally larger in naive subsets than in memory subsets.

Generated by immunoSEQ multiplex PCR, the TCRdb table keeps only in-frame clones and is missing some. The sample lists around 1,100,000 clones; approximately 75% were seen once. Concerning this clone itself: Its specificity is unknown.

Sequenced input: memory CD4+ T cells from PBMCs. Subset meaning: CD45RA-negative fraction. The rearrangement links TRBV29-1 to TRBJ1-2; D ambiguous. The receptor was isolated from a man aged 18 to 29 in good health. Some clones in this sample may be carry-over from other donors' samples. CDR3 protein: CSVLDPANYGYTF. CDR3 nucleotides: TGCAGCGTTCTTGATCCCGCTAACTATGGCTACACCTTC.